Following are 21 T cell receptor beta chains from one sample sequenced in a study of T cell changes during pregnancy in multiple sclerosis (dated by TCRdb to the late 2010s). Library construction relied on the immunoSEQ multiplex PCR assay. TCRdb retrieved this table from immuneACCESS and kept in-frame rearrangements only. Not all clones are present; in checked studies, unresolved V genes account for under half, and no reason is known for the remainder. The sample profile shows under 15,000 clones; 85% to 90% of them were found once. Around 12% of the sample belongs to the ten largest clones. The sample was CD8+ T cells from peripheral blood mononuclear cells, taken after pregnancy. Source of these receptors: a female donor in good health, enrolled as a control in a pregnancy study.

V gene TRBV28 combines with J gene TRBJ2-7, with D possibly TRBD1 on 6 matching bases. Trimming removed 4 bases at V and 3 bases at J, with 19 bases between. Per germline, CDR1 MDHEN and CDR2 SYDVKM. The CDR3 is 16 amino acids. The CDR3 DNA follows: TGTGCCAGCAGTTCTCTTATACGGGACAACCTCTACGAGCAGTACTTC. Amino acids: CASSSLIRDNLYEQYF.

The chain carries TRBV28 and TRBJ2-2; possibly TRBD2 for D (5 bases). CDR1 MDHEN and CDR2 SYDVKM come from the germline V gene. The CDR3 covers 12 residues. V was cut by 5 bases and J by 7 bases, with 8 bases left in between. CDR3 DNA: TGTGCCAGCAGTGCTAGCTTCGGGGAGCTGTTTTTT. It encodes CASSASFGELFF. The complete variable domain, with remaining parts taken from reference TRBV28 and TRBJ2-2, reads DVKVTQSSRYLVKRTGEKVFLECVQDMDHENMFWYRQDPGLGLRLIYFSYDVKMKEKGDIPEGYSVSREKKERFSLILESASTNQTSMYLCASSASFGELFFGEGSRLTVL.

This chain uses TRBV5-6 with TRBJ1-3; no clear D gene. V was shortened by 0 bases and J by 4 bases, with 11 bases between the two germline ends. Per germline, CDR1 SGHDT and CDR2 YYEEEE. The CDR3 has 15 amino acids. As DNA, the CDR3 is TGTGCCAGCAGCTTGGACACCCTGTCCGGAAACACCATATATTTT. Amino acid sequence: CASSLDTLSGNTIYF.

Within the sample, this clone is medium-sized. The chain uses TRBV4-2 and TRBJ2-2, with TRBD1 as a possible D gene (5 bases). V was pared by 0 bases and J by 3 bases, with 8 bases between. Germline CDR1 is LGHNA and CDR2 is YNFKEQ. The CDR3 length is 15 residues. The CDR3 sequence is CASSQEGRDTGELFF. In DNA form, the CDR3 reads TGTGCCAGCAGCCAAGAGGGGCGCGACACCGGGGAGCTGTTTTTT.

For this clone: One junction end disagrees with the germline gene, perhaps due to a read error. The chain's CDR3 is CASSEKFERFF. The CDR3 DNA sequence: TGTGCCAGCAGTGAAAAGTTCGAGAGGTTTTTT. This chain links TRBV2 with TRBJ1-3; no firm D call. CDR1 is SNHLY and CDR2 is FYNNEI in the germline V gene. The CDR3 is made up of 11 amino acids.

The CDR3 reads CATRPRHYNEQFF. DNA for the CDR3: TGTGCCACCAGGCCCCGACACTACAATGAGCAGTTCTTC. The V gene is TRBV15, the J gene TRBJ2-1; D gene uncertain. CDR3 size: 13 residues. Germline-derived CDR1 and CDR2 are LNHNV and YYDKDF (reference sequence). Trimming removed 6 bases from V and 3 bases from J, with 9 bases in between.

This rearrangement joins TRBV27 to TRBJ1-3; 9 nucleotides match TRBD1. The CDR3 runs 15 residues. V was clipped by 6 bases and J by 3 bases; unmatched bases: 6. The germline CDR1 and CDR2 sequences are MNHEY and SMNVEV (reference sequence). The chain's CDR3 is CASRPQGAGGNTIYF. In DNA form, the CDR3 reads TGTGCCAGCAGGCCACAGGGGGCGGGTGGAAACACCATATATTTT.

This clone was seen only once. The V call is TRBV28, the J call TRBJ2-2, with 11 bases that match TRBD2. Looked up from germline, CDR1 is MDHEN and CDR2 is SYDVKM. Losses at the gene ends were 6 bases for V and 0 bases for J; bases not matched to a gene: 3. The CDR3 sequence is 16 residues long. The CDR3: CASSLAGGANTGELFF. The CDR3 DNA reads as TGTGCCAGCAGCCTAGCGGGAGGCGCGAACACCGGGGAGCTGTTTTTT. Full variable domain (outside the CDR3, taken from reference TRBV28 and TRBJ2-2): DVKVTQSSRYLVKRTGEKVFLECVQDMDHENMFWYRQDPGLGLRLIYFSYDVKMKEKGDIPEGYSVSREKKERFSLILESASTNQTSMYLCASSLAGGANTGELFFGEGSRLTVL.

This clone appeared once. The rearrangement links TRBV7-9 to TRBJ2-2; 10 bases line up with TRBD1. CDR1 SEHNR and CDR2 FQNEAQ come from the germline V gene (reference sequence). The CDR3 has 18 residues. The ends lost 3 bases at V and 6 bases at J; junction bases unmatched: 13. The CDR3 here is CASSFTTGGAIKAGELFF. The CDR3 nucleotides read TGTGCCAGCAGCTTCACGACAGGGGGCGCGATAAAGGCCGGGGAGCTGTTTTTT. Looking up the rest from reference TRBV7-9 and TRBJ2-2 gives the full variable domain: DTGVSQNPRHKITKRGQNVTFRCDPISEHNRLYWYRQTLGQGPEFLTYFQNEAQLEKSRLLSDRFSAERPKGSFSTLEIQRTEQGDSAMYLCASSFTTGGAIKAGELFFGEGSRLTVL.

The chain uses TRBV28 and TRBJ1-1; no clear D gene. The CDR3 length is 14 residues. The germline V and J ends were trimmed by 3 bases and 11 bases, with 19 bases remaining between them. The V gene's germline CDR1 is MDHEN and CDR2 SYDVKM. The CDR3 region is CASSLGQLRGEAFF. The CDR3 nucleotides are TGTGCCAGCAGTTTGGGCCAGCTTCGCGGGGAGGCTTTCTTT.

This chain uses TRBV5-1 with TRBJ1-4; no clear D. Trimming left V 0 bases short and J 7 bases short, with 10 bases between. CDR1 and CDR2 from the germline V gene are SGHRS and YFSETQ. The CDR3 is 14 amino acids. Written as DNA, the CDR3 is TGCGCCAGCAGCTTGGAAGGAGGTGCTGAAAAACTGTTTTTT. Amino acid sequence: CASSLEGGAEKLFF. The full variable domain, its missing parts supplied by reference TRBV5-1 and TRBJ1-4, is KAGVTQTPRYLIKTRGQQVTLSCSPISGHRSVSWYQQTPGQGLQFLFEYFSETQRNKGNFPGRFSGRQFSNSRSEMNVSTLELGDSALYLCASSLEGGAEKLFFGSGTQLSVL.

The CDR3 sequence is CASSLGGGEETQYF. As DNA, the CDR3 is TGTGCCAGCAGCTTAGGAGGGGGAGAGGAGACCCAGTACTTC. The V call is TRBV13, the J call TRBJ2-5, with D possibly being TRBD1 (6 bases). Germline V CDR1 and CDR2: PRHDT, FYEKMQ (reference sequence). The CDR3 length is 14 residues. Trimming removed 0 bases from V and 5 bases from J, with 10 bases in between.

The CDR3 DNA sequence: TGTGCCGGCGACACGGTTTACAATGAGCAGTTCTTC. Translating it yields CAGDTVYNEQFF. The rearrangement links TRBV2 to TRBJ2-1, with no clear D. Trimming cost V 11 bases and J 4 bases, with 12 bases left between them. This CDR3 spans 12 amino acids. Germline lookup yields CDR1 SNHLY and CDR2 FYNNEI.

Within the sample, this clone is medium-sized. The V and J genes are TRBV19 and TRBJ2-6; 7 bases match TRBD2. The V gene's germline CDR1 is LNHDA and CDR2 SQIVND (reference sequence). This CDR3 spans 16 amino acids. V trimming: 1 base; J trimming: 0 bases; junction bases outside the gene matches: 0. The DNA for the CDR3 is TGTGCCAGTAGTATAGCGGGGGGCTCTGGGGCCAACGTCCTGACTTTC. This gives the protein CASSIAGGSGANVLTF. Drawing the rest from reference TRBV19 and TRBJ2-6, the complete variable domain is DGGITQSPKYLFRKEGQNVTLSCEQNLNHDAMYWYRQDPGQGLRLIYYSQIVNDFQKGDIAEGYSVSREKKESFPLTVTSAQKNPTAFYLCASSIAGGSGANVLTFGAGSRLTVL.

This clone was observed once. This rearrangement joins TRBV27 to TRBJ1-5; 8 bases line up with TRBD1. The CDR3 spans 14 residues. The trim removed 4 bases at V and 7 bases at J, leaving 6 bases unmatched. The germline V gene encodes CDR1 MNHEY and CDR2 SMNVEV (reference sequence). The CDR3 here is CASSSRTGSQPQHF. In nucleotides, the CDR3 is TGTGCCAGCAGTTCCCGGACAGGGAGCCAGCCCCAGCATTTT.

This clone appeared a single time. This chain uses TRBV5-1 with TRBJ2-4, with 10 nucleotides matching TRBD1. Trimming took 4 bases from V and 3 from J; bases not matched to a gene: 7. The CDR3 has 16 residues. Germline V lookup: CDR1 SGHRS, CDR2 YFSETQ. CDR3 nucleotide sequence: TGCGCCAGCAGCCTAGACAGGGGGCGAGGCAAAAACATTCAGTACTTC. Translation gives CASSLDRGRGKNIQYF.

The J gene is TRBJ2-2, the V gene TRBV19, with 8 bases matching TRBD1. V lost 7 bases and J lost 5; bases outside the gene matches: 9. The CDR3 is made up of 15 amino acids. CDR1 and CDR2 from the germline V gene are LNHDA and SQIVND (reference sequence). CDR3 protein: CASTPDRVKTGELFF. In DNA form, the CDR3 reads TGTGCCAGTACCCCGGACAGGGTGAAAACCGGGGAGCTGTTTTTT.

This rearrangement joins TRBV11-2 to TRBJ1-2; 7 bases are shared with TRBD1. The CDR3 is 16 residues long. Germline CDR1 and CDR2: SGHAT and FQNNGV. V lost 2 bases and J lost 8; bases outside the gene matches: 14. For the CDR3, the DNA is TGTGCCAGCAGCTTAAATTACGAGACAGGGAGAGGAGGCTACACCTTC. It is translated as CASSLNYETGRGGYTF.

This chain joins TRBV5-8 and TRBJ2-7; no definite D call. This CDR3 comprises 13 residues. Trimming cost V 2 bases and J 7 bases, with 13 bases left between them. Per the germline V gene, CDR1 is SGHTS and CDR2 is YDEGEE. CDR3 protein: CASSFGGVWEQYF. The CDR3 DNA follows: TGTGCCAGCAGCTTCGGCGGCGTTTGGGAGCAGTACTTC.

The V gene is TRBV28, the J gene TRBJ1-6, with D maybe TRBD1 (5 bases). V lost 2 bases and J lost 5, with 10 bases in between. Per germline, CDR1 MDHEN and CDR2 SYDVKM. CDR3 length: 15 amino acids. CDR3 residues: CASSLGGVDNSPLHF. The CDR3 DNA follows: TGTGCCAGCAGTTTAGGAGGGGTCGATAATTCACCCCTCCACTTT.

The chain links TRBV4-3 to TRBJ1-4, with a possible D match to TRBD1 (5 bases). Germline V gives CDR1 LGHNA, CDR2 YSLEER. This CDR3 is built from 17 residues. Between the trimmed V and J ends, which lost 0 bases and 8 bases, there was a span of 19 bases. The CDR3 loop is CASSQEGFGGGREKLFF. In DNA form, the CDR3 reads TGCGCCAGCAGCCAAGAAGGGTTTGGGGGGGGAAGGGAAAAACTGTTTTTT.